A few counts support the clone carrying this T cell receptor (beta chain). The antigen remains undetermined. The data were obtained in a study of beta chain features in type 1 diabetes. By way of CD45RO/CCR7/CD25/CD127/CD95/CD27, the CD4+ regulatory, stem cell-like memory, central memory and naive cells were sorted. Sort purity for all populations was recorded as exceeding 98%. Since all of the isolated RNA was reverse transcribed, expressed TCRB transcripts were what got sequenced. Profiled with immunoSEQ multiplex PCR; TCRdb holds only in-frame clones, not every one. The data contain nearly 700,000 clones, roughly 12% of them seen just once; the ten biggest clones take up approximately 0.02%. Findings and limits, study-wide: In the patient group, naive, central memory and Treg TCRB repertoires seemed more alike than in the healthy donor group. The study found moderately but significantly shorter TCRB CDR3s in all four CD4+ subsets of Type 1 diabetes patients. Small HLA sub-analyses could not settle whether HLA shapes TCRB rearrangement.

The germline V gene has CDR1 MNHNY and CDR2 SVGAGI (reference sequence). The CDR3 totals 11 residues. The ends were cut back, 6 bases at V and 10 bases at J, with 9 bases in the middle. The receptor was isolated from a man between 18 and 35 years old with type 1 diabetes. Sequenced: naive CD4+ T cells from blood. The chain uses TRBV6-6 and TRBJ1-4; TRBD1 might be the D (5 bases). The CDR3 nucleotides read TGTGCCAGCAGCCCCGGGGGAAAACTGTTTTTT. Its protein product is CASSPGGKLFF.